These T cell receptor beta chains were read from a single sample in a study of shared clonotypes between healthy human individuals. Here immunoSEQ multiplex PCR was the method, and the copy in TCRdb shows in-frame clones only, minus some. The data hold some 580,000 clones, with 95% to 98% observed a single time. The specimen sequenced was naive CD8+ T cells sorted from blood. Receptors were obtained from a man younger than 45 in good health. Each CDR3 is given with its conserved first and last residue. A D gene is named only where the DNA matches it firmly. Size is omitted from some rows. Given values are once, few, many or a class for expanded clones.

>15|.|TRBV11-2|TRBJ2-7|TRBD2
CASSLGTSGYYEQYF
TGTGCCAGCAGCTTAGGGACTAGCGGGTACTACGAGCAGTACTTC
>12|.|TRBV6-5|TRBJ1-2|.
CASSEDNYGYTF
TGTGCCAGCAGCGAAGACAACTATGGCTACACCTTC
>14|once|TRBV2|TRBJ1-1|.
CASSSRTRYPEAFF
TGTGCCAGCAGTTCGCGGACAAGGTACCCTGAAGCTTTCTTT
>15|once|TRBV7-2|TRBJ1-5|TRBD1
CASSLVTGGNQPQHF
TGTGCCAGCAGCTTAGTAACAGGGGGCAATCAGCCCCAGCATTTT
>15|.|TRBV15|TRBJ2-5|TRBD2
CATSRALAGEETQYF
TGTGCCACCAGCAGAGCTCTAGCGGGAGAAGAGACCCAGTACTTC
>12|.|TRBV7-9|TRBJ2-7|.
CASVDWSYEQYF
TGTGCCAGCGTCGACTGGTCCTACGAGCAGTACTTC
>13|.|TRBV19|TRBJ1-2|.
CASDLGTSYGYTF
TGTGCCAGTGACCTCGGGACGAGCTATGGCTACACCTTC
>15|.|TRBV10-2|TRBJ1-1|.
CASSEEWGGITEAFF
TGCGCCAGCAGTGAGGAATGGGGTGGGATCACTGAAGCTTTCTTT
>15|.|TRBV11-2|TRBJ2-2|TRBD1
CASSTRTGSGGELFF
TGTGCCAGCAGCACCCGGACAGGGTCGGGCGGGGAGCTGTTTTTT
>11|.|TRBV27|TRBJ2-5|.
CAIGGRETQYF
TGTGCCATCGGGGGGCGAGAGACCCAGTACTTC
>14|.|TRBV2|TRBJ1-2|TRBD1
CASRVGQGVSGYTF
TGTGCCAGCAGAGTCGGACAGGGTGTGTCTGGCTACACCTTC
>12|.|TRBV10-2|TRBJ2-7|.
CASSGSSYEQYF
TGCGCCAGCAGTGGTTCCTCCTACGAGCAGTACTTC
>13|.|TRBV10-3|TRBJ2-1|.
CAISLGRSNEQFF
TGTGCCATCAGTTTGGGGAGGAGCAATGAGCAGTTCTTC
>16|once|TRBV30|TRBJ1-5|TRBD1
CAWSSPDSRGKQPQHF
TGTGCCTGGAGTTCGCCAGATAGCAGGGGGAAACAGCCCCAGCATTTT
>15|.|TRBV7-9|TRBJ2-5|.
CASSRQDSYQETQYF
TGTGCCAGCAGCCGACAAGACAGTTACCAAGAGACCCAGTACTTC
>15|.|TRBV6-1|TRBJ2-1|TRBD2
CASSARGSSYNEQFF
TGTGCCAGCAGTGCTCGCGGGAGCTCCTACAATGAGCAGTTCTTC
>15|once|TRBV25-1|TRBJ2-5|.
CASSPHRTNQETQYF
TGTGCCAGCAGTCCCCACCGGACTAACCAAGAGACCCAGTACTTC
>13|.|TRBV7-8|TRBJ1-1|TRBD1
CASGLGQWGEAFF
TGTGCCAGCGGGCTGGGACAGTGGGGTGAAGCTTTCTTT
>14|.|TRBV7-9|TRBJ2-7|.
CASSLVQDPYEQYF
TGTGCCAGCAGCTTAGTGCAGGACCCCTACGAGCAGTACTTC
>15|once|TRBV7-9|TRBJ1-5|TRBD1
CASSLGQGAGQPQHF
TGTGCCAGCAGCTTAGGGCAGGGGGCAGGTCAGCCCCAGCATTTT
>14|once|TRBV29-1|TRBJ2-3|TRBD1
CSVADRGRGDTQYF
TGCAGCGTCGCTGACAGGGGCAGGGGGGATACGCAGTATTTT
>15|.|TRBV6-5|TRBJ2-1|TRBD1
CASRITGGTNNEQFF
TGTGCCAGCAGAATAACAGGGGGGACAAACAATGAGCAGTTCTTC
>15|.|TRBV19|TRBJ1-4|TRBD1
CASRSRQGTNEKLFF
TGTGCCAGTAGATCCCGACAGGGGACTAATGAAAAACTGTTTTTT
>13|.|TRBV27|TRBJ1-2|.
CASSSISGYGYTF
TGTGCCAGCAGTTCAATCTCCGGGTATGGCTACACCTTC
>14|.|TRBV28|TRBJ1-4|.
CASTLTTTGEKLFF
TGTGCCAGCACCTTGACAACCACTGGGGAAAAACTGTTTTTT
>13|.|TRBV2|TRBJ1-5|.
CASSDLWDQPQHF
TGTGCCAGCAGTGATTTGTGGGATCAGCCCCAGCATTTT
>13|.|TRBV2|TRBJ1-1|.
CASSTGTRTEAFF
TGTGCCAGTTCGACCGGGACACGCACTGAAGCTTTCTTT
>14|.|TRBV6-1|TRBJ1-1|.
CASRWGPTDTEAFF
TGTGCCAGCCGATGGGGCCCAACAGACACTGAAGCTTTCTTT
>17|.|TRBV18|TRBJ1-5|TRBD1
CASSSGDRVWSNQPQHF
TGTGCCAGCTCATCGGGAGACAGGGTTTGGAGCAATCAGCCCCAGCATTTT
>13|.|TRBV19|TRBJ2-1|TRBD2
CASSIGTSAEQFF
TGTGCCAGTAGTATAGGGACTAGCGCCGAGCAGTTCTTC
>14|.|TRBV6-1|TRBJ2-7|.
CASSDWTVSYEQYF
TGTGCCAGCAGTGACTGGACGGTCTCCTACGAGCAGTACTTC
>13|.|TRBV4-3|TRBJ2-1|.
CASSQDRGDEQFF
TGCGCCAGCAGCCAAGACCGGGGCGATGAGCAGTTCTTC
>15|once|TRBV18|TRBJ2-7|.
CASSLGGGLSYEQYF
TGTGCCAGCTCACTCGGCGGAGGCCTCTCCTACGAGCAGTACTTC
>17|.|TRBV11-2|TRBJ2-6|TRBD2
CASRGGSGSSGANVLTF
TGTGCCAGTAGGGGCGGCAGCGGGAGCTCTGGGGCCAACGTCCTGACTTTC
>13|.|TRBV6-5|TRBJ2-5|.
CASSLPSEETQYF
TGTGCCAGCAGCCTACCGAGTGAGGAGACCCAGTACTTC
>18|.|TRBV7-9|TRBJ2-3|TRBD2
CASSLDDGLAGGTDTQYF
TGTGCCAGCAGCTTAGACGACGGGCTAGCGGGAGGTACAGATACGCAGTATTTT